One and the same sample provided the 21 T cell receptor beta chains below, sequenced in a study of cytomegalovirus exposure and HLA in healthy donors (dated by TCRdb to the late 2010s). Library preparation was by the immunoSEQ multiplex PCR assay. The multiplex PCR relied on a mix of 60 forward primers for TCR Vbeta segments and 13 reverse primers for TCR Jbeta segments. TCRdb took over this immuneACCESS table, retaining in-frame rearrangements with V and J assigned. Such tables are incomplete; in checked studies, under half of the missing clones stem from an unresolved V gene, and the remainder is unexplained. The sample table contains 150,000 to 200,000 clones; only one count was recorded for approximately 59% of them. About 3.2% of the sample rests with the top ten. Sequencing input: PBMCs. These receptors all stem from a middle-aged man in good health and CMV-seronegative.

The chain combines TRBV19 with TRBJ2-5, with TRBD2 identical over 7 bases. Near its end, the DNA agrees better with TRBJ2-7, so the J call may be wrong. The CDR3 is 15 amino acids. Looked up from germline, CDR1 is LNHDA and CDR2 is SQIVND (reference sequence). Here the CDR3 reads CASSTTSLPSSEQYF. CDR3 DNA sequence: TGTGCCAGTAGTACGACTAGCCTCCCCTCGAGCGAGCAGTACTTC.

The chain is built from TRBV5-8 and TRBJ2-1; possibly TRBD2 for D (5 bases). Germline-derived CDR1 and CDR2 are SGHTS and YDEGEE. The CDR3 loop spans 13 amino acids. V dropped 7 bases and J dropped 9 bases, with 17 bases sitting between them. The CDR3 protein is CASQGSRVREQFF. CDR3 DNA: TGTGCCAGCCAAGGGAGTCGAGTCCGTGAGCAGTTCTTC.

This clone was recorded only once. This sequence joins TRBV5-1 and TRBJ2-7; 8 bases match TRBD2. CDR1 and CDR2 (germline): SGHRS, YFSETQ. V was clipped by 7 bases and J by 6 bases; unmatched bases: 15. The CDR3 runs to 15 residues. CDR3 loop: CASALQGGGNGEQYF. CDR3 DNA: TGCGCCAGCGCACTACAGGGCGGGGGGAATGGCGAGCAGTACTTC. Full variable domain (rest looked up from reference TRBV5-1 and TRBJ2-7): KAGVTQTPRYLIKTRGQQVTLSCSPISGHRSVSWYQQTPGQGLQFLFEYFSETQRNKGNFPGRFSGRQFSNSRSEMNVSTLELGDSALYLCASALQGGGNGEQYFGPGTRLTVT.

This clone came up a few times. This rearrangement joins TRBV5-4 to TRBJ1-1; weak D call: TRBD1 (5 bases). This CDR3 comprises 13 residues. V lost 4 bases and J 2 bases, leaving 9 bases between the germline ends. CDR1 is SGHNT and CDR2 is YYREEE in the germline V gene (reference sequence). The CDR3, as DNA: TGTGCCAGCAGCCGTGACAGTAACACTGAAGCTTTCTTT. The encoded protein is CASSRDSNTEAFF.

The chain recombines TRBV30 with TRBJ2-7; 7 positions match TRBD2. CDR3 size: 16 residues. Germline V gene sequence: CDR1 GTSNPN, CDR2 SVGIG (reference sequence). Trimming at V came to 0 bases and at J to 8 bases, leaving 16 bases not matched to a gene. The CDR3 loop reads CAWSVWGSQRGRKQYF. The CDR3 DNA reads as TGTGCCTGGAGTGTTTGGGGGTCCCAGCGGGGCCGTAAGCAGTACTTC.

The V and J genes are TRBV6-5 and TRBJ2-7; 9 bases are a match to TRBD2. The CDR3 covers 16 residues. Per the germline V gene, CDR1 is MNHEY and CDR2 is SVGAGI. J was trimmed by 3 bases and V by 0 bases; bases with no gene match: 6. The CDR3 sequence is CASSYSLAGEHYEQYF. In nucleotides, the CDR3 is TGTGCCAGCAGTTACTCGTTAGCGGGAGAACACTACGAGCAGTACTTC.

This chain links TRBV4-1 with TRBJ2-1, with D possibly matching TRBD1 (5 bases). The CDR3 runs 14 residues. Trimming removed 6 bases at V and 2 bases at J, with 11 bases between. CDR1 and CDR2 (germline): MGHRA, YSYEKL. The CDR3 sequence is CASRLTTAYNEQFF. The CDR3 DNA reads TGCGCCAGCAGACTCACGACAGCCTACAATGAGCAGTTCTTC.

The V and J genes are TRBV5-6 and TRBJ2-3; D gene unclear. The CDR3 length is 13 residues. The germline V and J ends were trimmed by 0 bases and 4 bases, with 6 bases remaining between them. Germline loops: CDR1 SGHDT, CDR2 YYEEEE. The CDR3 region has the DNA TGTGCCAGCAGCTTGGGTCGGGCAGATACGCAGTATTTT. Encoded protein: CASSLGRADTQYF.

V and J are TRBV5-1 and TRBJ2-7, with 15 bases that match TRBD2. The germline CDR1 and CDR2 sequences are SGHRS and YFSETQ. The V gene end was trimmed by 2 bases and the J gene end by 4 bases; junction bases not matched to a gene: 10. The CDR3 is 18 amino acids. This CDR3 is CASSFGQGTSGRSYEQYF. The CDR3 region has the DNA TGCGCCAGCAGCTTCGGACAGGGGACTAGCGGGAGGTCTTACGAGCAGTACTTC.

The V gene is TRBV10-3, the J gene TRBJ2-3, with 12 bases lining up with TRBD2. The CDR3 sequence is 14 residues long. The V gene's germline CDR1 is ENHRY and CDR2 SYGVKD. J lost 1 base, V lost 10 bases, and 3 bases had no gene match. CDR3 coding DNA: TGTGCCACCAGGACTAGCGGGGGCACAGATACGCAGTATTTT. Protein: CATRTSGGTDTQYF.

V and J are TRBV25-1 and TRBJ2-7, with D uncertain. The CDR3 is 14 residues long. Germline V gene lookup returns CDR1 MGHDK and CDR2 SYGVNS. V lost 1 base, J lost 0 bases, and 7 bases lay in between. CDR3 nucleotides: TGTGCCAGCAGTGAATGGCAAAGCTCCTACGAGCAGTACTTC. It translates to CASSEWQSSYEQYF.

CDR3 sequence reads: CAWSYGQGLGETQYF. The CDR3 DNA sequence: TGTGCCTGGAGCTACGGACAGGGTCTTGGAGAGACCCAGTACTTC. The V call is TRBV30, the J call TRBJ2-5; 8 bases are a match to TRBD1. V was clipped by 3 bases and J by 4 bases; unmatched bases: 10. Germline CDR1 reads GTSNPN; CDR2 reads SVGIG (reference sequence). There are 15 residues in the CDR3.

The rearrangement links TRBV29-1 to TRBJ2-1; unclear D gene. This CDR3 spans 11 amino acids. The V end lost 8 bases, the J end lost 7 bases, and 12 bases lay between the germline ends. Germline V lookup: CDR1 SQVTM, CDR2 ANQGSEA. Here the CDR3 reads CSTLAGNEQFF. For the CDR3, the DNA is TGCAGCACCCTCGCCGGGAATGAGCAGTTCTTC.

The chain is built from TRBV7-7 and TRBJ1-5; no definite D call. Between the trimmed V and J ends, which lost 3 bases and 3 bases, there was a span of 15 bases. Per the germline V gene, CDR1 is SSHAT and CDR2 is FNYEAQ (reference sequence). This CDR3 has 16 amino acids. CDR3 sequence (DNA): TGTGCCAGCAGCTTTTACAGTGGGAGGGACAATCAGCCCCAGCATTTT. Protein: CASSFYSGRDNQPQHF.

This clone was detected a few times. The rearrangement joins TRBV19 to TRBJ2-3; D uncertain. V was pared by 4 bases and J by 5 bases, with 10 bases between. This CDR3 has 13 residues. Per the germline V gene, CDR1 is LNHDA and CDR2 is SQIVND (reference sequence). DNA for the CDR3: TGTGCCAGTAGTACCACTCTAAGAGATACGCAGTATTTT. Residues: CASSTTLRDTQYF.

In its sample, this clone was seen a few times. J is TRBJ1-2 and V is TRBV19, with TRBD1 identical over 7 bases. Germline lookup yields CDR1 LNHDA and CDR2 SQIVND (reference sequence). The CDR3 runs 12 residues. Trimming removed 4 bases from V and 8 bases from J; junction bases left unmatched: 4. The CDR3 DNA follows: TGTGCCAGTAGTAACACAGGGGAGGGCTACACCTTC. It codes for CASSNTGEGYTF.

V and J are TRBV5-1 and TRBJ2-5, with TRBD2 identical over 15 bases. Trimming took 0 bases from V and 11 from J; bases not matched to a gene: 5. CDR1 is SGHRS and CDR2 is YFSETQ in the germline V gene. CDR3 length equals 15 residues. The CDR3 region is CASSLAGLAGGVQYF. The DNA for the CDR3 is TGCGCCAGCAGCTTGGCGGGACTAGCGGGAGGCGTGCAGTACTTC.

CDR3 amino acids: CASSSAGTGTTGELFF. The CDR3 coding sequence is TGCGCCAGCAGCTCGGCCGGGACAGGGACCACCGGGGAGCTGTTTTTT. This sequence joins TRBV5-1 and TRBJ2-2; 9 bases align to TRBD1. In germline, CDR1 is SGHRS, CDR2 YFSETQ. The CDR3 totals 16 residues. V was pared by 3 bases and J by 4 bases, with 7 bases of the junction left unmatched.

The chain employs TRBV25-1 and TRBJ2-5, with 8 nucleotides matching TRBD2. The CDR3 has 14 residues. Germline CDR1 and CDR2: MGHDK and SYGVNS. V lost 6 bases to trimming and J lost 5 bases; unmatched junction nucleotides: 8. The CDR3 nucleotides are TGTGCCAGCAGCCGGGAGGGCCTTGGGGAGACCCAGTACTTC. Its protein product is CASSREGLGETQYF. Full variable domain (remainder filled in from reference TRBV25-1 and TRBJ2-5): EADIYQTPRYLVIGTGKKITLECSQTMGHDKMYWYQQDPGMELHLIHYSYGVNSTEKGDLSSESTVSRIRTEHFPLTLESARPSHTSQYLCASSREGLGETQYFGPGTRLLVL.

V and J are TRBV5-4 and TRBJ2-5, with 9 bases matching TRBD1. The germline V gene has CDR1 SGHNT and CDR2 YYREEE (reference sequence). V lost 2 bases and J lost 2; bases outside the gene matches: 4. This CDR3 comprises 15 residues. CDR3 region: CASSFQDRGQETQYF. The CDR3 DNA reads TGTGCCAGCAGCTTTCAGGACAGGGGTCAAGAGACCCAGTACTTC.

This clone was recorded only once. The J gene is TRBJ2-7, the V gene TRBV2, with 10 nucleotides matching TRBD1. This CDR3 contains 15 residues. CDR1 and CDR2 (germline): SNHLY, FYNNEI. V lost 5 bases to trimming and J lost 4 bases; unmatched junction nucleotides: 8. The CDR3 coding sequence is TGTGCCAGCAGTAGGGGTCGGACAGGGGGTTACGAGCAGTACTTC. Protein: CASSRGRTGGYEQYF.